The 5 T cell receptor beta chains reported below all come from one sample, sequenced in a study of Graves' ophthalmopathy and Graves' hyperthyroidism. Using RNA transcripts, the TCR beta CDR3 regions were amplified. RT-PCR was first run with HTBI primers, then multiplex PCR in a second round. TCRdb called the multiplex PCR reads again in MiXCR, with one record for every CDR3 protein. The table lists around 590,000 distinct CDR3 sequences, less than 40% of them singletons. The sample comprised peripheral blood or thyroid tissue (not recorded which). All receptors come from an adult man with Graves' hyperthyroidism.

This clonotype was picked up many times. The gene calls are TRBV7-6 and TRBJ2-5; 9 nucleotides line up with TRBD1. CDR3 size: 15 residues. V lost 8 bases and J lost 2; bases outside the gene matches: 9. Germline V CDR1 and CDR2: SGHVS, FNYEAQ. The CDR3 reads CASGGTGREQETQYF. As DNA, the CDR3 is TGTGCCAGCGGCGGGACAGGGCGAGAACAAGAGACCCAGTACTTC.

This clonotype was seen repeatedly, ten times or more. V usage is TRBV12-3 or TRBV12-4 and J usage is TRBJ1-2, with D perhaps matching TRBD1 (6 bases). The CDR3 extends over 13 amino acids. V lost 3 bases to trimming and J lost 8 bases, with 13 bases between them. CDR3 in amino acids: CASSFRDIRGYTF. The DNA for the CDR3 is TGTGCCAGCAGTTTCCGGGACATTCGAGGCTACACCTTC.

This chain uses TRBV14 with TRBJ2-3; D is unclear. V shed 0 bases and J shed 3 bases, with 13 bases lying between them. The CDR3 is 16 amino acids. The germline CDR1 and CDR2 sequences are SGHDN and FVKESK. The CDR3 nucleotides are TGTGCCAGCAGCCAAGATCATAGAGTCGGGACAGATACGCAGTATTTT. Protein: CASSQDHRVGTDTQYF.

The V and J genes are TRBV6-1 and TRBJ2-2; D perhaps matches TRBD2 (5 bases). Between the trimmed V and J ends, which lost 5 bases and 4 bases, there was a span of 11 bases. CDR3 length: 14 residues. The germline V gene has CDR1 MNHNS and CDR2 SASEGT. Written as DNA, the CDR3 is TGTGCCAGCAGTAGTACTAGTCTCACCGGGGAGCTGTTTTTT. This gives the protein CASSSTSLTGELFF.

Ten or more counts support this clonotype. The chain has TRBV10-3 and TRBJ1-2, with 9 bases fitting TRBD1. This CDR3 has 14 residues. V shed 3 bases and J 4 bases; nucleotides not matched to a gene: 3. Germline V gene sequence: CDR1 ENHRY, CDR2 SYGVKD. This chain's CDR3 is CAISDTGGTYGYTF. CDR3 DNA sequence: TGTGCCATCAGTGATACAGGGGGCACCTATGGCTACACCTTC.